There are a few counts of the clone carrying this T cell receptor beta chain. These data are taken from a study of control samples from healthy donors and cancer patients. Using immunoSEQ multiplex PCR, the repertoire was profiled, and TCRdb retains in-frame clones only, with some absent. The table lists 200,000 to 250,000 clones, about 94% of them singletons, with about 1.6% in the top ten. The CDR3 has 15 amino acids. Germline V gives CDR1 SGHRS, CDR2 YFSETQ. Trimming stripped 0 bases from V and 5 bases from J, with 14 bases between. This TCR derives from a man aged 50 to 59 in good health. Material for sequencing was blood. The chain couples TRBV5-1 to TRBJ2-5; a weak D match, TRBD2 (5 bases). CDR3 sequence: CASSLAGLSGETQYF. DNA for the CDR3: TGCGCCAGCAGCTTGGCGGGTCTTTCGGGGGAGACCCAGTACTTC.